This is a list of T cell receptor beta chains from one sample in a study of shared clonotypes between healthy human individuals. Profiled with immunoSEQ multiplex PCR; TCRdb holds only in-frame clones, not every one. Among 450,000 to 500,000 clones listed, 79% were seen once. Sequencing was performed on PBMCs. The receptors derive from a woman in her thirties or forties in good health. Some clones in this sample may be carry-over from other donors' samples. Both conserved end residues are part of each CDR3. D genes are given only for firm matches. Not every row has a clone size; where given, it reads once, few, many or a size class.

>NA|TRBJ1-2|NA|TRBV7-9
TGTGCCAGCAGCTTATCCAGGGAATATGGCTACACCTTC
CASSLSREYGYTF
>NA|TRBJ2-1|NA|TRBV6-1
TGTGCCAGCAGAGTAACGAGGAGCTCCTACAATGAGCAGTTCTTC
CASRVTRSSYNEQFF
>NA|TRBJ2-1|NA|TRBV19
TGTGCCAGTAGTGCTTCCAGGGGGGATGAGCAGTTCTTC
CASSASRGDEQFF
>NA|TRBJ1-4|NA|TRBV5-1
TGCGCCAGCAGCTTTACGGGCCCCGGCAATGAAAAACTGTTTTTT
CASSFTGPGNEKLFF
>NA|TRBJ2-3|NA|TRBV27
TGTGCCAGCAGAGATAGTAGCCGAGGGACAGATACGCAGTATTTT
CASRDSSRGTDTQYF
>TRBD1|TRBJ1-1|few|TRBV30
TGTGCCTGGGATGGGGCCACAGGGGGCCCGGCTTTCTTT
CAWDGATGGPAFF
>TRBD1|TRBJ1-1|NA|TRBV27
TGTGCCAGCAGCAGGACAGGGGGCAACACTGAAGCTTTCTTT
CASSRTGGNTEAFF
>NA|TRBJ1-2|NA|TRBV2
TGTGCCAGTTTTAGACAGTCCGGGTCGGGTTACACCTTC
CASFRQSGSGYTF
>NA|TRBJ2-1|once|TRBV30
TGTGCCTGGATCCAACCGGGAAGTGGTCCGTTCTTC
CAWIQPGSGPFF
>NA|TRBJ2-1|NA|TRBV6-1
TGTGCCAGCAGTGAATCGGGCAGCTCCTACAATGAGCAGTTCTTC
CASSESGSSYNEQFF
>TRBD1|TRBJ2-7|NA|TRBV6-6
TGTGCCAGCAGCACCTGGACAGGGGCCGAGCAGTACTTC
CASSTWTGAEQYF
>NA|TRBJ2-1|NA|TRBV28
TGTGCCAGCAGTTTAAGGCAGGGAGTCAACCTCTATCCTTACCCCAATGAGCAGTTCTTC
CASSLRQGVNLYPYPNEQFF
>NA|TRBJ2-7|NA|TRBV7-3
TGTGCCAGCGGCCACAGGGAGGGCGAGCAGTACTTC
CASGHREGEQYF
>NA|TRBJ2-5|NA|TRBV6-5
TGTGCCAGCAGTTACTCACATGCCGAGACCCAGTACTTC
CASSYSHAETQYF
>TRBD2|TRBJ2-5|NA|TRBV4-1
TGCGCCAGCAGCCAATATTGGACTAGCGGACAAGAGACCCAGTACTTC
CASSQYWTSGQETQYF
>NA|TRBJ1-5|many|TRBV28
TGTGCCAGCAGTTTTCTCCAGGGGTATAGCAATCAGCCCCAGCATTTT
CASSFLQGYSNQPQHF
>TRBD1|TRBJ1-1|few|TRBV28
TGTGCCAGCAGCCTTGACAGGGCCGCTGAAGCTTTCTTT
CASSLDRAAEAFF
>TRBD2|TRBJ2-3|once|TRBV28
TGTGCCAGCAGCCGAAGCGGGAGGGGGGCAGATACGCAGTATTTT
CASSRSGRGADTQYF
>NA|TRBJ2-6|NA|TRBV5-8
TGTGCCAGCCGTCGCGCCAATAGTCCACAAAGTCGGGCCAACGTCCTGACTTTC
CASRRANSPQSRANVLTF
>NA|TRBJ1-2|NA|TRBV18
TGTGCCAGCTCACCACCGACGGGGGCCAACTATGGCTACACCTTC
CASSPPTGANYGYTF
>TRBD2|TRBJ2-7|NA|TRBV28
TGTGCCAGCAGCCCCGGGACTAGCGTCTACGAGCAGTACTTC
CASSPGTSVYEQYF
>TRBD1|TRBJ2-3|NA|TRBV7-2
TGTGCCAGCAGCCACAGGGGGCCAAGCACAGATACGCAGTATTTT
CASSHRGPSTDTQYF
>TRBD1|TRBJ2-3|NA|TRBV2
TGTGCCAGCAGCCGGGACAGCCTTAGCACAGATACGCAGTATTTT
CASSRDSLSTDTQYF
>TRBD2|TRBJ2-4|many|TRBV7-8
TGTGCCAGCAGCTTAGAAGGAGCGGGGGCCTCTTGGGACATTCAGTACTTC
CASSLEGAGASWDIQYF
>TRBD1|TRBJ1-3|NA|TRBV6-6
TGTGCCAGCAGTTACTCGGGACAGGTTGCCAACACCATATATTTT
CASSYSGQVANTIYF
>NA|TRBJ1-5|NA|TRBV19
TGTGCCAGTAGTCCCGTTTTTCAGCCCCAGCATTTT
CASSPVFQPQHF
>NA|TRBJ1-5|NA|TRBV19
TGTGCCAGTAGTATGGGGGACGTAGGCAATCAGCCCCAGCATTTT
CASSMGDVGNQPQHF
>NA|TRBJ2-5|NA|TRBV7-9
TGTGCCAGCAGCTTGGGGTCGGACCAAGAGACCCAGTACTTC
CASSLGSDQETQYF
>TRBD2|TRBJ2-1|NA|TRBV4-1
TGCGCCAGCAGCCAACCCAGCGGGGGCTTTTACAATGAGCAGTTCTTC
CASSQPSGGFYNEQFF
>NA|TRBJ2-5|NA|TRBV18
TGTGCCAGCTCAGCGACTGGGTTTGGGGAGACCCAGTACTTC
CASSATGFGETQYF
>NA|TRBJ1-2|NA|TRBV29-1
TGCAGCGTGGCAGTCGGGGCCGGTGGCTACACCTTC
CSVAVGAGGYTF
>TRBD2|TRBJ2-7|NA|TRBV19
TGTGCCAGTAGTCGTAAGCGGGAAGCCTACGAGCAGTACTTC
CASSRKREAYEQYF
>TRBD1|TRBJ1-1|NA|TRBV7-3
TGTGCCAGCAGGCGAACGGGACAGCCAAACACTGAAGCTTTCTTT
CASRRTGQPNTEAFF
>TRBD2|TRBJ2-7|NA|TRBV5-4
TGTGCCAGCAGCTCCCCCGGCGAAGCGGGATCCGAGCAGTACTTC
CASSSPGEAGSEQYF
>NA|TRBJ2-3|few|TRBV5-1
TGCGCCAGCAGCCAAGGGACACCAAAGACAGATACGCAGTATTTT
CASSQGTPKTDTQYF
>TRBD2|TRBJ2-1|NA|TRBV9
TGTGCCAGCAGCGGCGGACTAGCGGGTGGCAGTGGGCAGTTCTTC
CASSGGLAGGSGQFF
>TRBD1|TRBJ2-2|NA|TRBV7-2
TGTGCCAGCAGCTTTCAGGACAGGGCTAACACCGGGGAGCTGTTTTTT
CASSFQDRANTGELFF